This entry concerns a single T cell receptor beta chain. Study processing details: Researchers report that nucleated cell counts were estimated from reference gene primer amplification. Assay: immunoSEQ multiplex PCR; the TCRdb copy retains only in-frame clones and omits some. V and J calls and clone size are as listed in that table; D and trimming were resolved from the DNA. The sample carries tens of thousands of clones, approximately 90% recorded once. V was shortened by 3 bases and J by 8 bases, with 19 bases between the two germline ends. Germline-derived CDR1 and CDR2 are LGHDT and YNNKEL (reference sequence). The CDR3 has 15 residues. The sample belongs to a study of blood T cell repertoires in COVID-19. Study information: From T cells, B-cell-depleted T cells, or PBMCs came the material, which was cDNA or gDNA.

Material for sequencing was peripheral blood. This TCR was recovered from a human donor with active COVID-19. The donor label of this sample is uncertain. V gene TRBV3-1 (or the pseudogene TRBV3-2) combines with J gene TRBJ1-2; D gene uncertain. The CDR3 sequence is CASSQGGIGIPGYTF. CDR3 bases: TGTGCCAGCAGCCAGGGCGGTATCGGGATTCCAGGCTACACCTTC.